Listed below are T cell receptor beta chains from one sample, sequenced in a study of T cells in Graves' hyperthyroidism and ophthalmopathy. From the multiplex PCR reads, TCRdb called clonotypes with MiXCR, one entry per CDR3 protein. Seen here are 540,000 or so distinct CDR3 sequences, around 14% observed once, and the top ten hold around 7.3%. Source material: blood. These receptors originate from a woman aged 25-40 years with Graves' hyperthyroidism. The CDR3 runs from the conserved cysteine through the conserved F or W. Fields, in order: V gene, J gene, D gene, clone size, CDR3 DNA, CDR3 protein. D genes are given only for firm matches. The size field is filled for only some rows; it gives once, few, many or a size class.

V: TRBV6-2/TRBV6-3
J: TRBJ1-5
D: TRBD1
size: many
DNA: TGTGCCAGCAGTTATCACGCCCGGGACAGGGGGCGATTCAGGACTCAGCCCCAGCATTTT
CDR3: CASSYHARDRGRFRTQPQHF

V: TRBV5-1
J: TRBJ2-1
D: .
size: .
DNA: TGCGCCAGCAGCACTACCTTGCCACCTAACAATGAGCAGTTCTTC
CDR3: CASSTTLPPNNEQFF

V: TRBV14
J: TRBJ2-2
D: .
size: many
DNA: TGTGCCAGCAGCCAAGTTCGGACCGGGGAGCTGTTTTTT
CDR3: CASSQVRTGELFF

V: TRBV7-2
J: TRBJ1-5
D: .
size: many
DNA: TGTGCCAGCAGCTTTGGGGTTGGGCAGCCCCAGCATTTT
CDR3: CASSFGVGQPQHF

V: TRBV9
J: TRBJ2-3
D: .
size: many
DNA: TGTGCCAGCAGCGTAGATTCAATAGAGGCAGATACGCAGTATTTT
CDR3: CASSVDSIEADTQYF

V: TRBV4-3
J: TRBJ2-7
D: TRBD1
size: many
DNA: TGCGCCAGCAGCCAAATAGGGGGCCACGAGCAGTACTTC
CDR3: CASSQIGGHEQYF

V: TRBV24-1
J: TRBJ1-1
D: .
size: few
DNA: TGTGCCACCCAAACCGGGCTGATCCCCCCCACTGAAGCTTTCTTT
CDR3: CATQTGLIPPTEAFF

V: TRBV12-3/TRBV12-4
J: TRBJ2-5
D: TRBD1
size: many
DNA: TGTGCCAGCAGCCCTAGGACAGGGTGGGGGGAGACCCAGTACTTC
CDR3: CASSPRTGWGETQYF

V: TRBV5-1
J: TRBJ1-1
D: TRBD1
size: few
DNA: TGCGCCAGCGCCCCCGGGACAGGGGGCACTGAAGCTTTCTTT
CDR3: CASAPGTGGTEAFF

V: TRBV12-3/TRBV12-4
J: TRBJ1-1
D: TRBD1
size: many
DNA: TGTGCCAGCGGGGGACAGACGAACACTGAAGCTTTCTTT
CDR3: CASGGQTNTEAFF

V: TRBV12-3/TRBV12-4
J: TRBJ1-1
D: .
size: many
DNA: TGTGCCAGCAGTTCAAGCTGGGGATTGAACACTGAAGCTTTCTTT
CDR3: CASSSSWGLNTEAFF

V: TRBV7-2
J: TRBJ2-6
D: .
size: few
DNA: TGTGCCAGCAGGCTCCGCTGGGGGGCTGGGGCCAACGCCCTGACTTTC
CDR3: CASRLRWGAGANALTF

V: TRBV25-1
J: TRBJ2-1
D: .
size: few
DNA: TGTGCCAGCAGTGAGTCGTCAACTGAGGGAGGATACAATGAGCAGTTCTTC
CDR3: CASSESSTEGGYNEQFF

V: TRBV7-2
J: TRBJ2-1
D: .
size: many
DNA: TGTGCCAGCAGCTTAAGCTTATACGATGAGCAGTTCTTC
CDR3: CASSLSLYDEQFF

V: TRBV7-9
J: TRBJ1-1
D: .
size: many
DNA: TGTGCCAGCAGCTTACAACAGGAGCCTGAAGCTTTCTTT
CDR3: CASSLQQEPEAFF

V: TRBV28
J: TRBJ1-1
D: .
size: many
DNA: TGTGCCAGCAGTTTAGGGGCCCTGAACACTGAAGCTTTCTTT
CDR3: CASSLGALNTEAFF

V: TRBV28
J: TRBJ2-3
D: .
size: few
DNA: TGTGCCAGCAGTTTCCTCCCGATGGGGGAGACAGATACGCAGTATTTT
CDR3: CASSFLPMGETDTQYF

V: TRBV14
J: TRBJ2-1
D: TRBD1
size: .
DNA: TGTGCCAGCGGAAGGACAGGCGATTACAATGAGCAGTTCTTC
CDR3: CASGRTGDYNEQFF

V: TRBV20-1
J: TRBJ2-2
D: TRBD2
size: many
DNA: TGCAGTGCCCCTGCGCCGACTAGCGGTAACACCGGGGAGCTGTTTTTT
CDR3: CSAPAPTSGNTGELFF

V: TRBV27
J: TRBJ1-5
D: .
size: .
DNA: TGTGCCAGCGGTTTATCGTCGCTAGGCAATCAGCCCCAGCATTTT
CDR3: CASGLSSLGNQPQHF

V: TRBV5-1
J: TRBJ1-6
D: .
size: many
DNA: TGCGCCAGCAGCATGGGTAATAATTCACCCCTCCACTTT
CDR3: CASSMGNNSPLHF

V: TRBV28
J: TRBJ2-1
D: .
size: many
DNA: TGTGCCAGCAGTTTGGGAGGGGGCACCTACAATGAGCAGTTCTTC
CDR3: CASSLGGGTYNEQFF

V: TRBV5-4
J: TRBJ1-2
D: TRBD1
size: .
DNA: TGTGCCAGCAGCACGGACAGGTTCATAGCTAACTATGGCTACACCTTC
CDR3: CASSTDRFIANYGYTF

V: TRBV7-2
J: TRBJ2-1
D: .
size: many
DNA: TGTGCCAGCAGAACCGGGACTCAGCAGTTCTTC
CDR3: CASRTGTQQFF

V: TRBV7-9
J: TRBJ2-2
D: .
size: .
DNA: TGTGCTAGGGGGGACCTGCCGTCTCGGGAGCTGTTTTTT
CDR3: CARGDLPSRELFF

V: TRBV30
J: TRBJ2-1
D: TRBD2
size: many
DNA: TGTGCCTGGAATCCCTTAGCGGGAGCTATCAATGAGCAGTTCTTC
CDR3: CAWNPLAGAINEQFF

V: TRBV4-1
J: TRBJ2-1
D: TRBD2
size: .
DNA: TGCGCCAGCAGCCAAGTGGATCAAGCGGGAGGAGAGTACAATGAGCAGTTCTTC
CDR3: CASSQVDQAGGEYNEQFF

V: TRBV4-1
J: TRBJ2-7
D: .
size: .
DNA: TGCGCCAGCAGCGAGACCGGGACAAGCCCTAGTGAGCAGTACTTC
CDR3: CASSETGTSPSEQYF

V: TRBV6-2/TRBV6-3
J: TRBJ2-3
D: .
size: .
DNA: TGTGCCAGCAGTTACGAGTTCGGGGGTACGCAGTATTTT
CDR3: CASSYEFGGTQYF

V: TRBV10-3
J: TRBJ1-4
D: TRBD1
size: once
DNA: TGTGCCATCAGTGGACAGGGTCAGCGAGAAAAACTGTTTTTT
CDR3: CAISGQGQREKLFF

V: TRBV3-1
J: TRBJ2-1
D: .
size: many
DNA: TGTGCCAGCACTTCGGCTTACAATGAGCAGTTCTTC
CDR3: CASTSAYNEQFF

V: TRBV3-1
J: TRBJ2-1
D: TRBD2
size: few
DNA: TGTGCCAGCAGCCAAGGTAGCGGGAGCCGATTTGATGAGCAGTTCTTC
CDR3: CASSQGSGSRFDEQFF

V: TRBV29-1
J: TRBJ2-7
D: .
size: .
DNA: TGCAGCGTCATGCACGACAGCTCCTACGAGCAGTACTTC
CDR3: CSVMHDSSYEQYF

V: TRBV24-1
J: TRBJ1-2
D: .
size: few
DNA: TGTGCCACCAGTGATGAAGACAGGTCCCCAGCCACCTTC
CDR3: CATSDEDRSPATF

V: TRBV7-9
J: TRBJ2-1
D: TRBD2
size: many
DNA: TGTGCCAGCAGCCGCAGCGGGAACAATGAGCAGTTCTTC
CDR3: CASSRSGNNEQFF

V: TRBV11-2
J: TRBJ2-1
D: .
size: few
DNA: TGTGCCAGCAGCTTATTGGTAGGGTCCGGGGTGCAGTTCTTC
CDR3: CASSLLVGSGVQFF

V: TRBV5-1
J: TRBJ2-2
D: .
size: .
DNA: TGCGCCAGCAGCTCCCAAGAGAGACAGACCGGGGAGCTGTTTTTT
CDR3: CASSSQERQTGELFF

V: TRBV29-1
J: TRBJ2-2
D: TRBD1
size: .
DNA: TGCAGCGCTGTGACCGGGACAGGGAACACCGGGGAGCTGTTTTTT
CDR3: CSAVTGTGNTGELFF

V: TRBV4-1
J: TRBJ1-1
D: .
size: .
DNA: TGCGCCAGCAGCCAAGTTGGCACCTCTGAAGCTTTCTTT
CDR3: CASSQVGTSEAFF

V: TRBV5-1
J: TRBJ2-1
D: TRBD2
size: many
DNA: TGCGCCAGCAGCTTGGATGGTAGCGGGAGGTTCGATGAGCAGTTCTTC
CDR3: CASSLDGSGRFDEQFF

V: TRBV7-6
J: TRBJ2-5
D: .
size: many
DNA: TGTGCCAGCAGCTTAGCGGTACAGGGGGGGGGAGAGACCCAGTACTTC
CDR3: CASSLAVQGGGETQYF

V: TRBV2
J: TRBJ1-1
D: .
size: many
DNA: TGTGCCAGCCCCCCCGTCCCGGGAATGAACACTGAAGCTTTCTTT
CDR3: CASPPVPGMNTEAFF

V: TRBV30
J: TRBJ1-1
D: .
size: many
DNA: TGTGCCTGGAGCCCCCAGACGGCGGCTTTCTTT
CDR3: CAWSPQTAAFF

V: TRBV20-1
J: TRBJ2-7
D: .
size: few
DNA: TGCAGTGCTACAACTAGTTTAGGCTACGAGCAGTACTTC
CDR3: CSATTSLGYEQYF

V: TRBV6-2/TRBV6-3
J: TRBJ2-1
D: .
size: many
DNA: TGTGCCAGCAGTTACTCGACCCCTCCGGGGGATGAGCAGTTCTTC
CDR3: CASSYSTPPGDEQFF

V: TRBV18
J: TRBJ1-1
D: .
size: many
DNA: TGTGCCAGCAGCCCCCTGAACACTGAAGCTTTCTTT
CDR3: CASSPLNTEAFF

V: TRBV4-3
J: TRBJ2-7
D: .
size: many
DNA: TGCGCCAGCAGCCAAGTGGACACCGGTGGGTACGAGCAGTACTTC
CDR3: CASSQVDTGGYEQYF

V: TRBV7-8
J: TRBJ1-5
D: TRBD1
size: many
DNA: TGTGCCAGCAGCAAGGGACAGGGGGCCCTAAATAGTCAGCCCCAGCATTTT
CDR3: CASSKGQGALNSQPQHF

V: TRBV11-3
J: TRBJ1-5
D: TRBD1
size: many
DNA: TGTGCCAGCAGCTTACGTGACAGGGACAATCAGCCCCAGCATTTT
CDR3: CASSLRDRDNQPQHF

V: TRBV3-1
J: TRBJ2-1
D: .
size: many
DNA: TGTGCCAGCAGCCAAGCCCGGGACTCTTTGAGCTCCTACAATGAGCAGTTCTTC
CDR3: CASSQARDSLSSYNEQFF